This TCR beta chain came from a study of regulatory T cells in long-lasting Graves disease. Germline CDR1 is SGHDT and CDR2 is YYEEEE. V lost 3 bases and J lost 0; bases outside the gene matches: 12. The CDR3 totals 18 residues. This clonotype was detected many times. Specified time point: persistent/refractory GD, antithyroid drugs over 5 years with positive TRAb. Construction of the TCR library relied on RNA isolated from PBMCs. The authors built TCR beta libraries using iRepertoire HTBI primers and Arm-PCR of CDR3 regions. Original handling: The identification of under 65 TRBV and 11 to 15 TRBJ segments was made across samples. In TCRdb, the multiplex PCR reads were re-called with MiXCR into one record per CDR3 protein. TCRdb's processing, not the authors' own work, is the source of the V and J calls. This table holds some 430,000 distinct CDR3 sequences, 20% to 25% found once.

The chain has TRBV5-6 and TRBJ2-5, with 9 bases lining up with TRBD1. This TCR came from a female donor with Graves disease. The starting material was peripheral blood mononuclear cells (PBMCs), obtained when the disease was refractory, from a patient treated with antithyroid drugs. CDR3 loop: CASSSGTGIPMYQETQYF. The CDR3 coding sequence is TGTGCCAGCAGCTCCGGGACAGGGATCCCCATGTACCAAGAGACCCAGTACTTC.